This T cell receptor (beta chain) was sequenced during a study of cytomegalovirus exposure and HLA in healthy donors. The PCR used 60 Vbeta and 13 Jbeta primers. Libraries were prepared by immunoSEQ multiplex PCR; TCRdb keeps only in-frame clonotypes and omits some of them. There are roughly 110,000 clones in the sample; approximately 84% occur only once, and more than 2% lies in the top ten. Unmatched junction bases numbered 12, after V lost 6 bases and J lost 4 bases. The germline V gene has CDR1 MNHEY and CDR2 SVGAGI. This CDR3 contains 15 residues. The source of this sequence is a young man in good health and CMV-seronegative. The J gene is TRBJ2-7, the V gene TRBV6-5, with 7 nucleotides matching TRBD2. Sequenced: PBMCs. CDR3 residues: CASSKRGEREYEQYF. CDR3 nucleotides: TGTGCCAGCAGCAAACGGGGGGAACGAGAGTACGAGCAGTACTTC.